Presented here are 14 T cell receptor beta chains from one specimen sequenced in a study of T-cell reconstitution after alpha-beta-depleted transplantation in children. Preparation of the TCRbeta library used unique molecular identifiers. Using its own MiXCR run on the PCR reads, TCRdb lists one record per CDR3 protein. The repertoire holds 200,000 or so distinct CDR3 sequences, with 5% to 6.5% as singletons. The sequencing here drew on PBMCs, taken before TCRalphabeta/CD19-depleted stem cell transplant. Receptors were obtained from a girl under three years old with combined immunodeficiency, due to receive a stem cell transplant.

This clonotype occurred many times. The chain uses TRBV7-8 and TRBJ2-7; 7 bases match TRBD1. The CDR3 consists of 15 residues. Germline loops: CDR1 SGHVS, CDR2 FQNEAQ. V trimming: 1 base; J trimming: 4 bases; junction bases outside the gene matches: 7. The CDR3 sequence: CASSLEGGNWYEQYF. The CDR3 coding sequence is TGTGCCAGCAGCTTAGAAGGGGGCAATTGGTACGAGCAGTACTTC.

For the CDR3, the DNA is TGCGCCAGCAGCTTTACCCTGGACAGTGGAGACAATGAGCAGTTCTTC. It translates to CASSFTLDSGDNEQFF. V usage is TRBV5-1 and J usage is TRBJ2-1; possibly TRBD1 for D (6 bases). This CDR3 is 16 amino acids long. Germline V gene sequence: CDR1 SGHRS, CDR2 YFSETQ. The V end was cut by 2 bases, the J end by 5 bases, with 17 bases between.

V is TRBV4-1 and J is TRBJ2-7; unclear D gene. Trimming left V 3 bases short and J 7 bases short, with 16 bases between. The CDR3 runs to 14 residues. Per the germline V gene, CDR1 is MGHRA and CDR2 is YSYEKL. CDR3 bases: TGCGCCAGCAGCCACGGACCGAGGATTGAAGAGCAGTACTTC. It specifies CASSHGPRIEEQYF.

This rearrangement joins TRBV12-3 or TRBV12-4 to TRBJ2-6; D is possibly TRBD2 (6 bases). V was trimmed by 7 bases and J by 0 bases, leaving 13 bases between them. The CDR3 extends over 16 amino acids. The CDR3 sequence: CASILGLVSGANVLTF. The CDR3 DNA follows: TGTGCCAGCATCCTGGGACTTGTCTCTGGGGCCAACGTCCTGACTTTC.

This clonotype was counted many times. The gene calls are TRBV5-1 and TRBJ2-2; D remains ambiguous. The CDR3 loop spans 14 amino acids. Trimming stripped 4 bases from V and 1 base from J, with 8 bases between. CDR1 SGHRS and CDR2 YFSETQ come from the germline V gene. As DNA, the CDR3 is TGCGCCAGCAGCAATGCTCTGAACACCGGGGAGCTGTTTTTT. Its translation: CASSNALNTGELFF.

This clonotype appeared many times. The genes are TRBV2 and TRBJ1-2; D ambiguous. Germline V lookup: CDR1 SNHLY, CDR2 FYNNEI. This CDR3 has 10 amino acids. V was shortened by 8 bases and J by 10 bases, with 11 bases between the two germline ends. CDR3 sequence reads: CASREVAYTF. CDR3 nucleotide sequence: TGTGCCAGCCGAGAGGTGGCCTACACCTTC. The full variable domain, in which reference TRBV2 and TRBJ1-2 provide the parts outside the CDR3, is EPEVTQTPSHQVTQMGQEVILRCVPISNHLYFYWYRQILGQKVEFLVSFYNNEISEKSEIFDDQFSVERPDGSNFTLKIRSTKLEDSAMYFCASREVAYTFGSGTRLTVV.

This clonotype was observed at least ten times. The chain uses TRBV28 and TRBJ1-5; no clear D gene. The V end was cut by 8 bases, the J end by 4 bases, with 9 bases between. Germline CDR1 MDHEN, CDR2 SYDVKM. This CDR3 comprises 12 residues. The CDR3 sequence is CASRPANQPQHF. The CDR3 nucleotides are TGTGCCAGCCGCCCGGCAAATCAGCCCCAGCATTTT.

This clonotype was recorded many times. V and J are TRBV5-1 and TRBJ2-5; 14 bases map to TRBD2. From germline, CDR1 is SGHRS and CDR2 YFSETQ. Trimming removed 4 bases from V and 5 bases from J; junction bases left unmatched: 4. This CDR3 has 15 amino acids. The CDR3 DNA sequence: TGCGCCAGCAGCCCGGGACTAGCGGGAGAGGAGACCCAGTACTTC. Protein: CASSPGLAGEETQYF.

This clonotype came up many times. J is TRBJ2-5 and V is TRBV28; D not resolved. V lost 3 bases and J lost 5, with 4 bases in between. Germline CDR1 is MDHEN and CDR2 is SYDVKM. CDR3 length: 11 residues. The CDR3 DNA follows: TGTGCCAGCAGTTTTAGCGAGACCCAGTACTTC. As protein: CASSFSETQYF.

This clonotype was observed at least ten times. The chain recombines TRBV9 with TRBJ2-2, with D hard to call. Germline CDR1 is SGDLS and CDR2 is YYNGEE. V was cut by 3 bases and J by 4 bases, with 7 bases left in between. This CDR3 spans 13 amino acids. The CDR3: CASSASGTGELFF. For the CDR3, the DNA is TGTGCCAGCAGCGCCAGTGGCACCGGGGAGCTGTTTTTT. The whole variable domain, filled in from reference TRBV9 and TRBJ2-2, reads DSGVTQTPKHLITATGQRVTLRCSPRSGDLSVYWYQQSLDQGLQFLIQYYNGEERAKGNILERFSAQQFPDLHSELNLSSLELGDSALYFCASSASGTGELFFGEGSRLTVL.

This clonotype was detected many times. The chain combines TRBV20-1 with TRBJ1-2; a weak D match, TRBD1 (5 bases). Germline CDR1 DFQATT, CDR2 SNEGSKA (reference sequence). V shed 1 base and J shed 4 bases, with 13 bases lying between them. The CDR3 has 14 residues. CDR3 nucleotide sequence: TGCAGTGCTAGAGGCCACCAGGGAACCTATGGCTACACCTTC. Protein: CSARGHQGTYGYTF.

This clonotype has ten or more counts. This chain connects TRBV28 to TRBJ2-5, with 14 nucleotides matching TRBD2. CDR3 size: 21 residues. CDR1 and CDR2 from the germline V gene are MDHEN and SYDVKM. Trimming removed 3 bases from V and 4 bases from J; junction bases left unmatched: 19. The CDR3 DNA reads as TGTGCCAGCAGTTTTTTGTGGTTTGGGACTAGCGGGGGACCCCTGGGAGAGACCCAGTACTTC. As protein: CASSFLWFGTSGGPLGETQYF.

This clonotype was recorded many times. The CDR3 DNA reads as TGTGCCAGCAGCCAAGACGACATCTACTACGAGCAGTACTTC. Translating gives CASSQDDIYYEQYF. The gene calls are TRBV3-1 and TRBJ2-7, with no clear D. V dropped 0 bases and J dropped 3 bases, with 9 bases sitting between them. The CDR3 totals 14 residues. Germline lookup yields CDR1 LGHDT and CDR2 YNNKEL (reference sequence).

This clonotype was seen ten or more times. The chain couples TRBV12-3 or TRBV12-4 to TRBJ2-7, with D perhaps TRBD1 or TRBD2 (5 bases each). This CDR3 region has 13 residues. The ends were cut back, 10 bases at V and 3 bases at J, with 16 bases in the middle. The CDR3 loop reads CATAWGTLYEQYF. In DNA form, the CDR3 reads TGTGCCACCGCCTGGGGGACGCTCTACGAGCAGTACTTC.